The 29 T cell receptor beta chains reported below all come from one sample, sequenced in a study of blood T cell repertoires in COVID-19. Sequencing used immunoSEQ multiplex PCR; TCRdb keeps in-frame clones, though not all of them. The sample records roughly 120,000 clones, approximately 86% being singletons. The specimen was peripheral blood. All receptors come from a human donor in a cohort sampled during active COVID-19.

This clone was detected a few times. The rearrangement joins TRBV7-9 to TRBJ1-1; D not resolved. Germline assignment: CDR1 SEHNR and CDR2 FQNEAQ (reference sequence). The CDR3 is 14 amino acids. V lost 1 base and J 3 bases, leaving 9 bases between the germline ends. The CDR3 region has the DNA TGTGCCAGCAGCTTAGGCGCGGAAGACACTGAAGCTTTCTTT. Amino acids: CASSLGAEDTEAFF.

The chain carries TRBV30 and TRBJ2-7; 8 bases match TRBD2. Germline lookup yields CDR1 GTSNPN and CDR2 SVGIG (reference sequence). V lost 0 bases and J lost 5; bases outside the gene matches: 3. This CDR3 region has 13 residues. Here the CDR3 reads CAWSVGREDEQYF. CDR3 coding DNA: TGTGCCTGGAGTGTAGGGCGGGAGGACGAGCAGTACTTC.

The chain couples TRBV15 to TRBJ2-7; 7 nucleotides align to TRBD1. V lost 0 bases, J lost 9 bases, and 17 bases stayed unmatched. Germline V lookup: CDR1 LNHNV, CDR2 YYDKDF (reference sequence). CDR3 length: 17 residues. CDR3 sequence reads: CATSRDPPSGQPKRQYF. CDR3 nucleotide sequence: TGTGCCACCAGCAGAGATCCCCCCTCGGGACAGCCCAAAAGGCAGTACTTC.

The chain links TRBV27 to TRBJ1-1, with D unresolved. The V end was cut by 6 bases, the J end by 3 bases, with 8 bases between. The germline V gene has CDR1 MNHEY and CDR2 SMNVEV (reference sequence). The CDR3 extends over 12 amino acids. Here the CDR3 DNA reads TGTGCCAGCAGATCGGGTGACACTGAAGCTTTCTTT. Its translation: CASRSGDTEAFF.

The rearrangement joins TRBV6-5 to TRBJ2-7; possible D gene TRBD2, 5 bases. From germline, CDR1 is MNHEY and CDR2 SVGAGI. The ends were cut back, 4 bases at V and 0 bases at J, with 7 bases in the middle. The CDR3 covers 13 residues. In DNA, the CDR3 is TGTGCCAGCAGTTCTCGGGGCTCCTACGAGCAGTACTTC. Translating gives CASSSRGSYEQYF.

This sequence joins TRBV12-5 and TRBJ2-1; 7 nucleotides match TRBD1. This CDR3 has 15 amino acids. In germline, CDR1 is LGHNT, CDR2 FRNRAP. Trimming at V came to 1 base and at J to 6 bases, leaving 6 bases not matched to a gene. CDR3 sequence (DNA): TGTGCTAGTGGTTTGGGACAGGGTTTCTCCAATGAGCAGTTCTTC. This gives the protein CASGLGQGFSNEQFF.

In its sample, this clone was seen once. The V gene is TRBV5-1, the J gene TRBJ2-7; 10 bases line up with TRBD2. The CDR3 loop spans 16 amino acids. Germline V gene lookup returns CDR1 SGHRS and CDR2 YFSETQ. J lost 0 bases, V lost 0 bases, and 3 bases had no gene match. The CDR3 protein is CASSLVASGSSYEQYF. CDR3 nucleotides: TGCGCCAGCAGCTTGGTCGCTAGCGGGAGCTCCTACGAGCAGTACTTC. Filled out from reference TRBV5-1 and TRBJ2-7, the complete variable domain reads KAGVTQTPRYLIKTRGQQVTLSCSPISGHRSVSWYQQTPGQGLQFLFEYFSETQRNKGNFPGRFSGRQFSNSRSEMNVSTLELGDSALYLCASSLVASGSSYEQYFGPGTRLTVT.

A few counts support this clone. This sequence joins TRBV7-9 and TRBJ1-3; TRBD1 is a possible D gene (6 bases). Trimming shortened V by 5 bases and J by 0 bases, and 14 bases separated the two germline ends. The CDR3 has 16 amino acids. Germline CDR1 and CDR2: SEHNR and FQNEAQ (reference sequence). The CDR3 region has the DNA TGTGCCAGCAGCGCGCGGGGGGCAGGCTCTGGAAACACCATATATTTT. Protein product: CASSARGAGSGNTIYF.

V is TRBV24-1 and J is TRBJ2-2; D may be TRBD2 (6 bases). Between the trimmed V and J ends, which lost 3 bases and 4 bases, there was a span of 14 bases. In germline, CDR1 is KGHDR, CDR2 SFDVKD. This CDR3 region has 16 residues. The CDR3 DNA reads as TGTGCCACCAGTGATCGGGGGTCCGCATCCACCGGGGAGCTGTTTTTT. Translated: CATSDRGSASTGELFF.

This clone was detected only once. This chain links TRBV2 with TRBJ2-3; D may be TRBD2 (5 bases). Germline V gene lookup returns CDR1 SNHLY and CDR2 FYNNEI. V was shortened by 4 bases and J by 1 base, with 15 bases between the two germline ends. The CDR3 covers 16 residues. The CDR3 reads CASSGEDYSGTDTQYF. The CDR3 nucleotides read TGTGCCAGCAGTGGGGAAGACTATTCGGGCACAGATACGCAGTATTTT.

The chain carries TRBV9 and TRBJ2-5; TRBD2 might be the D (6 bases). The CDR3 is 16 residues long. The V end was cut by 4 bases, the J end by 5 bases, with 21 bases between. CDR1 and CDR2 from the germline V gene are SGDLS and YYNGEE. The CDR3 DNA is TGTGCCAGCAGCCCCACCCCCGGGGGATTTGGCGAGACCCAGTACTTC. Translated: CASSPTPGGFGETQYF.

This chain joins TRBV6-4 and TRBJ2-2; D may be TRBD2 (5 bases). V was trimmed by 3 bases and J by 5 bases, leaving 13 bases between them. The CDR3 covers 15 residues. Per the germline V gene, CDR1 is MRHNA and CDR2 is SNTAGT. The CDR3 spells CASSEIVGETGELFF. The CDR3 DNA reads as TGTGCCAGCAGTGAAATAGTGGGAGAGACCGGGGAGCTGTTTTTT.

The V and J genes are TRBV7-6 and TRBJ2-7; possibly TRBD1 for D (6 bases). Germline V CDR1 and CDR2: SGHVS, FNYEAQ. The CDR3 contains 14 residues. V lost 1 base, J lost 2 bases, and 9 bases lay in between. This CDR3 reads CASSLGGQAYEQYF. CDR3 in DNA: TGTGCCAGCAGCTTAGGGGGGCAGGCCTACGAGCAGTACTTC. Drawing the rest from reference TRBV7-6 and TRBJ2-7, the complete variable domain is GAGVSQSPRYKVTKRGQDVALRCDPISGHVSLYWYRQALGQGPEFLTYFNYEAQQDKSGLPNDRFSAERPEGSISTLTIQRTEQRDSAMYRCASSLGGQAYEQYFGPGTRLTVT.

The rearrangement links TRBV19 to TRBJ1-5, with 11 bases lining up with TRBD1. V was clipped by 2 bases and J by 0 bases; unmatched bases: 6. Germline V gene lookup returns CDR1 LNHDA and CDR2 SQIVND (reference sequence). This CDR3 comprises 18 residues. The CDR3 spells CASSIWGQGGSSNQPQHF. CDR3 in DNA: TGTGCCAGTAGTATATGGGGACAGGGGGGTTCTAGCAATCAGCCCCAGCATTTT.

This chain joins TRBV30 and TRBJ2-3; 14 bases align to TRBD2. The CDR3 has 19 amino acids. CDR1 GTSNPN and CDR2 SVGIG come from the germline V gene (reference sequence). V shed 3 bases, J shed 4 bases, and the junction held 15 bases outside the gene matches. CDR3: CAWRRGRLAGGIQADTQYF. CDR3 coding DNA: TGTGCCTGGAGACGAGGGCGACTAGCGGGGGGGATCCAAGCAGATACGCAGTATTTT.

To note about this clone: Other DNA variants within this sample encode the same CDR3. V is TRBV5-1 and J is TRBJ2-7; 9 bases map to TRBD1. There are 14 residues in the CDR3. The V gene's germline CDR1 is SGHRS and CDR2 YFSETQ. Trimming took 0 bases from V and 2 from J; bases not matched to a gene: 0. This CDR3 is CASSLGDRAYEQYF. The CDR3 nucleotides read TGCGCCAGCAGCTTGGGGGACAGGGCCTACGAGCAGTACTTC.

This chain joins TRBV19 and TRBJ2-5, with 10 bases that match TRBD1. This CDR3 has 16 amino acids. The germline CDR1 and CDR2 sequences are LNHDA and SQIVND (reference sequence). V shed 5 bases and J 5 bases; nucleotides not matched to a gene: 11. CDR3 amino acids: CASSPALTGGVETQYF. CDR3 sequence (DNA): TGTGCCAGTAGTCCCGCTTTGACAGGGGGCGTTGAGACCCAGTACTTC.

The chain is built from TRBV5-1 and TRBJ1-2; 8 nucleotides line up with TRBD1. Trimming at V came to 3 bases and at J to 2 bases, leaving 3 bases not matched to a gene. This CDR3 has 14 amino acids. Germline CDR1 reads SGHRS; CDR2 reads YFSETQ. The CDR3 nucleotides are TGCGCCAGCAGCTCACAGGGGGGCAACTATGGCTACACCTTC. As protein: CASSSQGGNYGYTF.

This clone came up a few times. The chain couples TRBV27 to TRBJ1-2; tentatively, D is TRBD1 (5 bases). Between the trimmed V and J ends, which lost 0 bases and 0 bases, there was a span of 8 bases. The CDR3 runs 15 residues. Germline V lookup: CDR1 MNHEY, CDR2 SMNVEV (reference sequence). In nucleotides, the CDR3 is TGTGCCAGCAGTTTATCGGGGGGAGCTAACTATGGCTACACCTTC. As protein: CASSLSGGANYGYTF.

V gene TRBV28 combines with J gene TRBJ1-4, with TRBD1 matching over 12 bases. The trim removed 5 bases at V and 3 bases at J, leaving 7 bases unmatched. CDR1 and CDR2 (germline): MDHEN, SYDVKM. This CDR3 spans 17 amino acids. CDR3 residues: CASSGTGGRGANEKLFF. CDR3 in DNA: TGTGCCAGCAGTGGGACAGGGGGCCGGGGAGCTAATGAAAAACTGTTTTTT. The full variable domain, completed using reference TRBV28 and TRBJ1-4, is DVKVTQSSRYLVKRTGEKVFLECVQDMDHENMFWYRQDPGLGLRLIYFSYDVKMKEKGDIPEGYSVSREKKERFSLILESASTNQTSMYLCASSGTGGRGANEKLFFGSGTQLSVL.

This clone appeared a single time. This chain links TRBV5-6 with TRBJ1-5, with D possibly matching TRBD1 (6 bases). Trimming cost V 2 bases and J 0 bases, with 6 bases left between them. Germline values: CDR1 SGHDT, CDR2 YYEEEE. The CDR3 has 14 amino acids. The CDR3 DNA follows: TGTGCCAGCAGCTTCAGGGGTAGCAATCAGCCCCAGCATTTT. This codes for CASSFRGSNQPQHF.

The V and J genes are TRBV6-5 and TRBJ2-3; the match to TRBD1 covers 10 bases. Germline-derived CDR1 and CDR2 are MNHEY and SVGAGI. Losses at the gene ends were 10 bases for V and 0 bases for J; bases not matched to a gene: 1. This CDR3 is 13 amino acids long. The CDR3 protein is CAMGQGSTDTQYF. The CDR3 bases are TGTGCCATGGGACAGGGGAGCACAGATACGCAGTATTTT.

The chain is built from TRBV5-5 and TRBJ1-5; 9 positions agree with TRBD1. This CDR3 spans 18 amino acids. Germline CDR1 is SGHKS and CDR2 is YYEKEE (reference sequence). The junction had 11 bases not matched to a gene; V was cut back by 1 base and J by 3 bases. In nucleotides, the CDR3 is TGTGCCAGCAGCTTGTCTCGACACAGGGGGCTGGACAATCAGCCCCAGCATTTT. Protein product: CASSLSRHRGLDNQPQHF.

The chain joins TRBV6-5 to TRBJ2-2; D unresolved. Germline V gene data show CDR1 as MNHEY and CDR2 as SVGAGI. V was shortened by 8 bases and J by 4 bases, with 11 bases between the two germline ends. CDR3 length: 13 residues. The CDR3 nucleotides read TGTGCCAGCGGTAGACGCGGCACCGGGGAGCTGTTTTTT. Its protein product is CASGRRGTGELFF.

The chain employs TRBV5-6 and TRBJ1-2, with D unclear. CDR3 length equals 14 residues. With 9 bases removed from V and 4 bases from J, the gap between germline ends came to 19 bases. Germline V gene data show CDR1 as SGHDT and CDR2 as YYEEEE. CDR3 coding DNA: TGTGCCACCCACCGTGCGGGAGACCCCTATGGCTACACCTTC. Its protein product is CATHRAGDPYGYTF.

The CDR3 nucleotides are TGTGCCAGCAGTGTAGGGAGGAGAAGCTCTGGAAACACCATATATTTT. Residues: CASSVGRRSSGNTIYF. The J gene is TRBJ1-3, the V gene TRBV25-1; no reliable D call. V lost 4 bases and J 0 bases, leaving 13 bases between the germline ends. Looked up from germline, CDR1 is MGHDK and CDR2 is SYGVNS. The CDR3 extends over 16 amino acids.

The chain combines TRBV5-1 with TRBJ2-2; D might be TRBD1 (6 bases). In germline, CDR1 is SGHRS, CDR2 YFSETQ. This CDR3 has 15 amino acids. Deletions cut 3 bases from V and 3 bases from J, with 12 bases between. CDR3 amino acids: CASSSGTLYTGELFF. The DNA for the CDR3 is TGCGCCAGCAGCTCCGGGACACTTTACACCGGGGAGCTGTTTTTT.

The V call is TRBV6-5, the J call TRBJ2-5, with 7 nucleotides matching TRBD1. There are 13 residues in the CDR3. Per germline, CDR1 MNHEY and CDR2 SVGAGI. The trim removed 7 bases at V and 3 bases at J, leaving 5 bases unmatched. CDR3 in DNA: TGTGCCAGCATCCACGACAGGGAAGAGACCCAGTACTTC. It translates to CASIHDREETQYF.

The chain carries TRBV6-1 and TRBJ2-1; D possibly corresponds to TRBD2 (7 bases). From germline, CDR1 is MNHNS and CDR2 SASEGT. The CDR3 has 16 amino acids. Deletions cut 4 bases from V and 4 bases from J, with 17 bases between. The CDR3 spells CASSGSAGAQYNEQFF. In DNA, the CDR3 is TGTGCCAGCAGTGGGAGTGCGGGGGCCCAGTACAATGAGCAGTTCTTC.